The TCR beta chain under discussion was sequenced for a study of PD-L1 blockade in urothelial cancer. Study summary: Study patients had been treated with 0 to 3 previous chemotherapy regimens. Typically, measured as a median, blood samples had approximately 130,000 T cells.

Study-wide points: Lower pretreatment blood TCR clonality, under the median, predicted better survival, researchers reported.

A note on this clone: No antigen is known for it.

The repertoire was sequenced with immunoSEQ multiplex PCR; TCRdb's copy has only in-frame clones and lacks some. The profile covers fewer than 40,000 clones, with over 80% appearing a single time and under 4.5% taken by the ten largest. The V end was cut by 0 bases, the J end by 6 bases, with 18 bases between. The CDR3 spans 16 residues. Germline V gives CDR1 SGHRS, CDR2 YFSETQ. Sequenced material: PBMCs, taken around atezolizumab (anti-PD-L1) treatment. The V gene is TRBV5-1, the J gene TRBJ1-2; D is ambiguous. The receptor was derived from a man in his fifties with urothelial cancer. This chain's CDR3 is CASSLDLAGGGHGYTF. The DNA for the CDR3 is TGCGCCAGCAGCTTGGATTTGGCTGGAGGAGGTCATGGCTACACCTTC.